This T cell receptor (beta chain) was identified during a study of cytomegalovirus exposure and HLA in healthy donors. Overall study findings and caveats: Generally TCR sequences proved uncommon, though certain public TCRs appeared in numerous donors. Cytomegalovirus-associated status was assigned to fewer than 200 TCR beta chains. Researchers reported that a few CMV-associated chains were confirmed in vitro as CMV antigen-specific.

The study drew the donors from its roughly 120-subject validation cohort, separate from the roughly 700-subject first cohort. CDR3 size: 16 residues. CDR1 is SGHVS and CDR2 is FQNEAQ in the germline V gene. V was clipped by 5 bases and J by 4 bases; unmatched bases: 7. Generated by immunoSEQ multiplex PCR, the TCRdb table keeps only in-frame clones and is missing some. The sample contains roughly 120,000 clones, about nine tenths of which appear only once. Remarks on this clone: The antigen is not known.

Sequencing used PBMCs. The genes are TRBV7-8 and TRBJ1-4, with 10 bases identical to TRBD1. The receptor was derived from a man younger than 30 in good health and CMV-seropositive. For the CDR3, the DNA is TGTGCCAGCAGCGCGGACAGGGGGTGGTTTAATGAAAAACTGTTTTTT. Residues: CASSADRGWFNEKLFF.